This T cell receptor beta chain was found in a study of OX40 agonist ivuxolimab in advanced cancers. This CDR3 has 10 amino acids. V was trimmed by 4 bases and J by 6 bases, leaving 7 bases between them. CDR1 and CDR2 (germline): SQVTM, ANQGSEA. Sequencing used immunoSEQ multiplex PCR; TCRdb keeps in-frame clones, though not all of them. The sample includes 15,000 to 20,000 clones, about 83% of them seen just once. This receptor was obtained from an adult with an advanced solid tumor such as melanoma, head and neck, liver or kidney cancer. Material: CD4+ or CD8+ T cells sorted from blood, obtained in a trial of the OX40 agonist ivuxolimab. The gene calls are TRBV29-1 and TRBJ2-7; D is undetermined. The CDR3 sequence is CSVVMGEQYF. DNA for the CDR3: TGCAGCGTTGTCATGGGCGAGCAGTACTTC.